This record concerns one T cell receptor beta chain sequence. The source of the sample is a study of blood T cell repertoires in COVID-19. The ends were cut back, 9 bases at V and 5 bases at J, with 10 bases in the middle. In germline, CDR1 is SEHNR, CDR2 FQNEAQ (reference sequence). CDR3 length equals 11 residues. Sequenced by immunoSEQ multiplex PCR; TCRdb stores in-frame clones only, minus some. Found here are a few hundred thousand clones, around 84% of them singletons; the top ten hold approximately 4.8%. This chain joins TRBV7-9 and TRBJ1-2; tentative D call: TRBD1 (5 bases). The sequence was obtained from a man between 45 and 60 years old with acute or convalescent COVID-19. Input material: peripheral blood. The CDR3 DNA reads TGTGCCAGTACAACAGGTTATGGCTACACCTTC. It codes for CASTTGYGYTF.